The rows below give T cell receptor beta chains drawn from one sample of a study of sequential checkpoint blockade in melanoma. Measured with immunoSEQ multiplex PCR; TCRdb has only the in-frame clones, and not every one. The repertoire includes some 13,000 clones, roughly 69% of them detected once, and under 35% sits in the top ten. The sample in question was CD8+ T cells sorted from blood (inferred from file names), obtained from a patient given nivolumab and ipilimumab in sequence. The receptors shown here come from a human donor with melanoma. The CDR3 runs from the conserved cysteine through the conserved F or W. The D gene is left open where the match is weak. Clone size appears in some rows only: once, few, many, or a class for an expanded clone.

v_gene	abundance	d_gene	j_gene	CDR3nt	CDR3aa
TRBV6-5	-	-	TRBJ2-3	TGTGCCAGCACCCCGTGGGGGGGCAGCACAGATACGCAGTATTTT	CASTPWGGSTDTQYF
TRBV9	once	TRBD2	TRBJ2-1	TGTGCCAGCAGCGTAACAGCGGGAGACTACAATGAGCAGTTCTTC	CASSVTAGDYNEQFF
TRBV4-1	-	TRBD1	TRBJ1-6	TGCGCCAGCAGCCAGGAGGCGACAGGGGGCTACGCTGATTCACCCCTCCACTTT	CASSQEATGGYADSPLHF
TRBV7-8	-	TRBD2	TRBJ2-5	TGTGCCAGCAGCTGGCCCCTGGCGGGGGTGGTGGATGAGACCCAGTACTTC	CASSWPLAGVVDETQYF
TRBV29-1	-	TRBD2	TRBJ2-7	TGCAGCGTTGCCCCCAAAAGCAGCGGGAGGTCATCCTACGAGCAGTACTTC	CSVAPKSSGRSSYEQYF
TRBV27	-	-	TRBJ2-1	TGTGCCAGCCGGTGGACTTCCCTCTACAATGAGCAGTTCTTC	CASRWTSLYNEQFF
TRBV7-2	-	TRBD2	TRBJ2-3	TGTGCCAGCAGCCCCGGGACTAGCGGGGACACAGATACGCAGTATTTT	CASSPGTSGDTDTQYF
TRBV5-6	-	TRBD2	TRBJ2-3	TGTGCCAGCAGCCTTAGCGGGAGGTTAGATACGCAGTATTTT	CASSLSGRLDTQYF
TRBV5-1	-	-	TRBJ1-1	TGCGCCAGCAGCCTCGTCGGGGGGCGCCGGGACACTGAAGCTTTCTTT	CASSLVGGRRDTEAFF
TRBV9	-	TRBD2	TRBJ2-2	TGTGCCAGCAAGTCTAGTCTAGCGGGAGAAGGTACCGGGGAGCTGTTTTTT	CASKSSLAGEGTGELFF